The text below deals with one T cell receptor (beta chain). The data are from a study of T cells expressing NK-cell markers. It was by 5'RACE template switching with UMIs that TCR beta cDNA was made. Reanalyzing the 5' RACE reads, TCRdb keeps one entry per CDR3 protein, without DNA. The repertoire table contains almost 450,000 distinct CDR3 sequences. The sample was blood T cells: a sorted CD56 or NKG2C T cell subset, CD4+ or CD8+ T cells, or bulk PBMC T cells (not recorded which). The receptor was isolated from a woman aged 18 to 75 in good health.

CDR3 loop: CASSLGAEETQYF. The rearrangement links TRBV5-1 to TRBJ2-5. Per the germline V gene, CDR1 is SGHRS and CDR2 is YFSETQ. This CDR3 spans 13 amino acids.